This T cell receptor beta chain emerged from a study of identical twins. Each CDR3 protein gets one entry after TCRdb re-called the 5' RACE reads with MiXCR. The sample lists approximately 600,000 distinct CDR3 sequences, 9.5% to 10% occurring once. This clonotype has more than one count but fewer than ten. The sample was also reused in another study, on yellow fever vaccine responses in identical twins.

The clonotype comes from a woman aged 18-29 years in good health. What was sequenced was PBMCs.

The CDR3 coding sequence is TGTGCCAGCAGTTACCCGGCTCTTCGGACAGGGGCCTACGAGCAGTACTTC. Its protein is CASSYPALRTGAYEQYF. The chain recombines TRBV6-2 or TRBV6-3 with TRBJ2-7, with 9 bases matching TRBD1. From germline, CDR1 is MNHEY and CDR2 SVGEGT. The V and J ends lost 2 bases and 2 bases, in that order; junction bases with no gene match: 10. CDR3 size: 17 residues.